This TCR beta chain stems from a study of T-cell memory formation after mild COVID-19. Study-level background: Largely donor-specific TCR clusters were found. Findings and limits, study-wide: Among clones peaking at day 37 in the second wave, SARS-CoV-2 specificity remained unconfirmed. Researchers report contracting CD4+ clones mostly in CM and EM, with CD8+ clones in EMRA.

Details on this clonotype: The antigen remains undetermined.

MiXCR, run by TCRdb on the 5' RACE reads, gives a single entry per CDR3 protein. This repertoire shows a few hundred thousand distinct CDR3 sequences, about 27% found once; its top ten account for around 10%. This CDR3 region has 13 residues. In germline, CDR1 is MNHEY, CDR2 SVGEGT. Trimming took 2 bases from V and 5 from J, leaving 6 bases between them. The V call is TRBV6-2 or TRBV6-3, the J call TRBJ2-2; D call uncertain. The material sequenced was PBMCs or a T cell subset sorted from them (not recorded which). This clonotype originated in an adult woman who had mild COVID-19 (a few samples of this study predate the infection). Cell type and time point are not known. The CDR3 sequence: CASSYLRTGELFF. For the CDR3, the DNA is TGTGCCAGCAGTTACCTGAGGACCGGGGAGCTGTTTTTT.